This is a list of T cell receptor beta chains from one sample in a study of STAT3 mutations in large granular lymphocyte leukemia. This table comes from immunoSEQ multiplex PCR, and its TCRdb copy is limited to in-frame clones, with some not included. The sample yields about 12,000 clones, 88% seen once. Sample: PBMCs. The receptors were gathered from a human donor with T large granular lymphocyte leukemia. Some clones in this sample may be carry-over from other donors' samples. CDR3s include the opening cysteine and the closing phenylalanine or tryptophan. A D gene is named only where the DNA matches it firmly. Size tells how often a clone was seen (once, few, many) or the class of an expanded clone, and some rows leave it out.

clone size	V gene	D gene	J gene	CDR3 protein	CDR3 DNA
.	TRBV19	TRBD2	TRBJ2-5	CASSIMGLAGATGETQYF	TGTGCCAGTAGTATTATGGGACTAGCGGGAGCCACCGGGGAGACCCAGTACTTC
.	TRBV27	TRBD1	TRBJ2-4	CATRDRGWGAKNIQYF	TGTGCCACTCGGGACAGGGGATGGGGAGCCAAAAACATTCAGTACTTC
.	TRBV2	.	TRBJ1-1	CASTRLPRAEAFF	TGTGCCAGCACCCGGCTCCCTAGGGCTGAAGCTTTCTTT
.	TRBV28	.	TRBJ1-1	CASTTSTPRTEAFF	TGTGCCAGCACCACCTCGACTCCTAGGACTGAAGCTTTCTTT
.	TRBV7-9	.	TRBJ1-1	CASSLAALNTEAFF	TGTGCCAGCAGCTTAGCGGCCCTGAACACTGAAGCTTTCTTT
.	TRBV28	.	TRBJ1-6	CASSLGNSPLHF	TGTGCCAGCAGTTTGGGTAATTCACCCCTCCACTTT
.	TRBV28	TRBD2	TRBJ2-1	CASRSPGGGYNEQFF	TGTGCCAGCAGGTCACCGGGGGGAGGCTACAATGAGCAGTTCTTC
few	TRBV6-5	.	TRBJ1-5	CASRRTLLEPQHF	TGTGCCAGCAGACGGACCCTCTTGGAGCCCCAGCATTTT
.	TRBV18	TRBD1	TRBJ1-1	CASSRSGQMNTEAFF	TGTGCCAGCTCACGTTCGGGACAGATGAACACTGAAGCTTTCTTT
few	TRBV7-9	.	TRBJ2-7	CASSPTGTYEQYF	TGTGCCAGCAGCCCCACCGGGACGTACGAGCAGTACTTC
.	TRBV15	.	TRBJ1-4	CATSTEEWGKLFF	TGTGCCACCAGTACAGAGGAGTGGGGAAAACTGTTTTTT
few	TRBV5-1	.	TRBJ1-1	CASTTAGTNTEAFF	TGCGCCAGCACCACTGCAGGGACGAACACTGAAGCTTTCTTT
.	TRBV7-2	.	TRBJ1-2	CASSLGGNRGRGPRGYTF	TGTGCCAGCAGCTTAGGTGGCAACCGGGGGAGGGGCCCGCGGGGCTACACCTTC
.	TRBV10-2	.	TRBJ2-5	CASRSGETQYF	TGCGCCAGCCGAAGTGGGGAGACCCAGTACTTC
.	TRBV2	TRBD1	TRBJ1-1	CASRRPGQFEAFF	TGTGCCAGCAGGCGACCGGGACAGTTTGAAGCTTTCTTT
.	TRBV7-6	TRBD2	TRBJ2-2	CASSHPLAGVNTGELFF	TGTGCCAGCAGCCACCCGCTAGCGGGGGTAAACACCGGGGAGCTGTTTTTT
.	TRBV5-4	.	TRBJ1-2	CASTLRGRGDLYGYTF	TGTGCCAGCACTCTTAGGGGTCGGGGGGACCTCTATGGCTACACCTTC
few	TRBV19	.	TRBJ1-6	CASSGGFSPLHF	TGTGCCAGTAGTGGGGGGTTTTCACCCCTCCACTTT
.	TRBV7-3	.	TRBJ2-1	CASSLNPQRWGNEQFF	TGTGCCAGCAGCTTAAATCCACAGCGCTGGGGGAATGAGCAGTTCTTC
.	TRBV9	.	TRBJ1-5	CASSGGGIGNQPQHF	TGTGCCAGCAGCGGCGGGGGGATTGGCAATCAGCCCCAGCATTTT
few	TRBV4-1	.	TRBJ2-1	CASSQLGTGSYNEQFF	TGCGCCAGCAGCCAGCTTGGGACGGGAAGTTACAATGAGCAGTTCTTC
once	TRBV7-7	.	TRBJ2-5	CASSPQEGYETQYF	TGTGCCAGCAGCCCTCAGGAGGGATACGAGACCCAGTACTTC
once	TRBV2	.	TRBJ1-1	CASSTNMNTEAFF	TGTGCCAGCAGCACAAACATGAACACTGAAGCTTTCTTT
.	TRBV5-8	.	TRBJ1-6	CASSWGQPNSPLHF	TGTGCCAGCAGTTGGGGACAACCTAATTCACCCCTCCACTTT
.	TRBV9	TRBD1	TRBJ1-1	CASSRTGENTEAFF	TGTGCCAGCAGCCGGACAGGGGAGAACACTGAAGCTTTCTTT
.	TRBV5-1	.	TRBJ1-1	CASSLAGNTEAFF	TGCGCCAGCAGCTTGGCGGGGAACACTGAAGCTTTCTTT
.	TRBV19	.	TRBJ2-7	CASSISQFSYEQYF	TGTGCCAGTAGTATAAGTCAGTTCTCCTACGAGCAGTACTTC
.	TRBV6-6	.	TRBJ1-1	CASSYSVSEAFF	TGTGCCAGCAGTTACTCGGTCAGTGAAGCTTTCTTT
.	TRBV13	.	TRBJ2-3	CASSARESLDTQYF	TGTGCCAGCAGCGCACGGGAGTCTCTAGATACGCAGTATTTT
.	TRBV7-9	.	TRBJ2-3	CASSLLQDTDTQYF	TGTGCCAGCAGCTTATTGCAGGACACAGATACGCAGTATTTT
.	TRBV29-1	.	TRBJ1-2	CSFWDTAGYGYTF	TGCAGCTTTTGGGATACCGCTGGTTATGGCTACACCTTC
.	TRBV19	TRBD2	TRBJ2-5	CASSISGGKTQYF	TGTGCCAGTAGTATTAGCGGGGGGAAGACCCAGTACTTC
.	TRBV25-1	.	TRBJ1-2	CASSEFGGYTF	TGTGCCAGCAGTGAATTCGGGGGCTACACCTTC
.	TRBV5-1	.	TRBJ2-1	CASRATGGSSQNEQFF	TGCGCCAGCAGGGCCACCGGGGGCTCAAGCCAAAATGAGCAGTTCTTC
.	TRBV5-1	TRBD2	TRBJ2-7	CASSPGLAREQYF	TGCGCCAGCAGCCCGGGACTAGCGAGGGAGCAGTACTTC
.	TRBV5-1	.	TRBJ2-3	CASSSAGDTQYF	TGCGCCAGCAGCTCGGCGGGGGATACGCAGTATTTT
few	TRBV10-3	.	TRBJ2-3	CAIKEGDTDTQYF	TGTGCCATCAAAGAGGGGGACACAGATACGCAGTATTTT
.	TRBV6-1	.	TRBJ2-7	CASSETPTAHEQYF	TGTGCCAGCAGTGAGACCCCAACAGCCCACGAGCAGTACTTC
.	TRBV19	.	TRBJ1-1	CASSFIRDGGSEAFF	TGTGCCAGTAGTTTTATCCGGGACGGAGGCTCTGAAGCTTTCTTT
once	TRBV27	.	TRBJ2-6	CASSLGRPSGANVLTF	TGTGCCAGCAGTTTAGGACGACCCTCTGGGGCCAACGTCCTGACTTTC
.	TRBV28	TRBD1	TRBJ1-5	CASSLVDRGERSQPQHF	TGTGCCAGCAGTTTAGTCGACAGGGGAGAAAGGAGTCAGCCCCAGCATTTT
.	TRBV28	.	TRBJ1-4	CATEATNEKLFF	TGTGCTACGGAGGCAACTAATGAAAAACTGTTTTTT